This T cell receptor (beta chain) was documented in a study of shared clonotypes between healthy human individuals. Study observations and caveats: Memory subsets had estimated richness that was generally smaller than that of naive subsets.

With 5 bases removed from V and 0 bases from J, the gap between germline ends came to 14 bases. CDR1 is MNHEY and CDR2 is SVGAGI in the germline V gene. The CDR3 runs to 15 residues. Data came from immunoSEQ multiplex PCR; TCRdb stores just in-frame clones and leaves some out. The sample yields about 1.1 million clones, about 80% seen once. About this clone itself: Its antigen is still unknown.

Sequencing was done on a sample of memory CD4+ T cells from PBMCs. Documented subset: CD45RA-negative fraction. This TCR came from a man aged 18 to 29 in good health. Some clones in this sample may be carry-over from other donors' samples. V and J are TRBV6-5 and TRBJ2-7; perhaps TRBD2 as D (6 bases). The CDR3, as DNA: TGTGCCAGCAGTGCCCTGGGGGGTGGCTCCTACGAGCAGTACTTC. It is translated as CASSALGGGSYEQYF.